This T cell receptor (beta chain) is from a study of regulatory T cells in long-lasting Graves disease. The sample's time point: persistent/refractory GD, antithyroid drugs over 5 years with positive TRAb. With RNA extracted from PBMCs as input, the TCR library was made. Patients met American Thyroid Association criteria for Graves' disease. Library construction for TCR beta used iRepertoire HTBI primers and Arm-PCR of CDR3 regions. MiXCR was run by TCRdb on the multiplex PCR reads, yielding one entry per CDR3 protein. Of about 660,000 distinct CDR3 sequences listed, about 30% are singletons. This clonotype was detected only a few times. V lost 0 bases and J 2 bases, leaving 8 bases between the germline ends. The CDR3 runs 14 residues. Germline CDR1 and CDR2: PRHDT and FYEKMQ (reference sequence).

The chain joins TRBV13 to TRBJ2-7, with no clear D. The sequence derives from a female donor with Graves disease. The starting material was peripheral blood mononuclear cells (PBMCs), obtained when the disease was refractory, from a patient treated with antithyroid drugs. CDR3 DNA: TGTGCCAGCAGCTTAGGGGGTGTACCCTACGAGCAGTACTTC. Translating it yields CASSLGGVPYEQYF.